These T cell receptor beta chains were read from a single sample in a study of identical twins. One entry per CDR3 protein results from TCRdb running MiXCR on the 5' RACE reads. Altogether more than 250,000 distinct CDR3 sequences are present, more than 6.5% being singletons, with the ten largest covering 2.1%. These records were also assigned to another study, of yellow fever vaccine responses in identical twins.

Material: memory (CD45RO+) T cells sorted from blood. Receptors were obtained from a woman younger than 35 in good health. Each CDR3 is given with its conserved first and last residue. Fields, in order: clone size, V gene, D gene, J gene, CDR3 protein, CDR3 DNA. A D gene is named only where the DNA matches it firmly. Size is stated for part of the rows, as once, few or many counts, or as a class when the clone is expanded.

abundance: many
v_gene: TRBV6-1
d_gene: TRBD1
j_gene: TRBJ1-1
CDR3aa: CASSTGGGNTEAFF
CDR3nt: TGTGCCAGCAGTACAGGGGGCGGGAACACTGAAGCTTTCTTT

abundance: .
v_gene: TRBV20-1
d_gene: TRBD2
j_gene: TRBJ2-1
CDR3aa: CSAPNGLADYNEQFF
CDR3nt: TGCAGTGCACCGAACGGACTAGCGGATTACAATGAGCAGTTCTTC

abundance: .
v_gene: TRBV10-1
d_gene: .
j_gene: TRBJ2-2
CDR3aa: CASSEWGANTGELFF
CDR3nt: TGCGCCAGCAGTGAGTGGGGGGCGAACACCGGGGAGCTGTTTTTT

abundance: .
v_gene: TRBV2
d_gene: .
j_gene: TRBJ2-5
CDR3aa: CASMGLAGVTQYF
CDR3nt: TGTGCCAGCATGGGGCTAGCTGGGGTGACCCAGTACTTC

abundance: many
v_gene: TRBV7-9
d_gene: TRBD2
j_gene: TRBJ2-2
CDR3aa: CASSLLAGSNTGELFF
CDR3nt: TGTGCCAGCAGCTTATTAGCGGGATCCAACACCGGGGAGCTGTTTTTT

abundance: .
v_gene: TRBV6-1
d_gene: TRBD1
j_gene: TRBJ1-4
CDR3aa: CASRPGTGGEVEKLFF
CDR3nt: TGTGCCAGCAGACCCGGGACAGGAGGGGAGGTGGAAAAACTGTTTTTT

abundance: .
v_gene: TRBV6-1
d_gene: .
j_gene: TRBJ1-2
CDR3aa: CASSEFLSGGSNYGYTF
CDR3nt: TGTGCCAGCAGTGAATTCCTTTCCGGGGGTTCTAACTATGGCTACACCTTC

abundance: .
v_gene: TRBV11-2
d_gene: .
j_gene: TRBJ2-6
CDR3aa: CASSLGPSGANVLTF
CDR3nt: TGTGCCAGCAGCTTAGGTCCCTCTGGGGCCAACGTCCTGACCTTC

abundance: few
v_gene: TRBV11-1
d_gene: .
j_gene: TRBJ2-3
CDR3aa: CASSLGLMDYKRRGALGTQYF
CDR3nt: TGTGCCAGCAGCTTAGGTTTAATGGACTACAAACGGAGGGGAGCACTAGGTACGCAGTATTTT

abundance: few
v_gene: TRBV5-1
d_gene: .
j_gene: TRBJ2-1
CDR3aa: CASSEVGGYEQFF
CDR3nt: TGCGCCAGCAGCGAGGTGGGGGGCTATGAGCAGTTCTTC

abundance: .
v_gene: TRBV12-3/TRBV12-4
d_gene: .
j_gene: TRBJ2-7
CDR3aa: CASSRGSTPYEQYF
CDR3nt: TGTGCCAGCAGCCGCGGCAGCACACCTTACGAGCAGTACTTC